These 27 T cell receptor beta chains were all obtained from the same sample, sequenced in a study of CD8+ T cells in alopecia areata. The authors extracted RNA and reverse transcribed it into cDNA as the sequencing template. Using immunoSEQ multiplex PCR, the repertoire was profiled, and TCRdb retains in-frame clones only, with some absent. The table has roughly 280,000 clones, 50% to 75% seen once. Treatment reported: oral pan-JAK inhibitor, 5-10 mg twice daily. This material consisted of CD4+ T cells sorted from blood, taken around week 53, from a patient treated with tofacitinib. These receptors originate from a human donor with alopecia areata.

This clone was found once. This chain uses TRBV9 with TRBJ1-1, with D perhaps matching TRBD1 (6 bases). The CDR3 is 13 residues long. Deletions cut 0 bases from V and 4 bases from J, with 7 bases between. Germline V gene lookup returns CDR1 SGDLS and CDR2 YYNGEE. The CDR3 nucleotides read TGTGCCAGCAGCGTAGGACAGGCCACTGAAGCTTTCTTT. It specifies CASSVGQATEAFF.

The chain couples TRBV30 to TRBJ1-2, with D hard to call. From germline, CDR1 is GTSNPN and CDR2 SVGIG (reference sequence). This CDR3 comprises 12 residues. V shed 0 bases and J shed 10 bases, with 12 bases lying between them. As DNA, the CDR3 is TGTGCCTGGAGTGTAGGTGTGGCCCTCTACACCTTC. Residues: CAWSVGVALYTF.

The rearrangement links TRBV6-5 to TRBJ2-5; no clear D gene. This CDR3 contains 13 residues. Trimming stripped 5 bases from V and 5 bases from J, with 12 bases between. CDR1 and CDR2 from the germline V gene are MNHEY and SVGAGI. The CDR3 here is CASSTPSVETQYF. The CDR3 DNA sequence: TGTGCCAGCAGTACCCCTTCCGTGGAGACCCAGTACTTC.

V is TRBV30 and J is TRBJ1-6; TRBD1 agrees at 8 bases. CDR3 length: 14 residues. CDR1 GTSNPN and CDR2 SVGIG come from the germline V gene (reference sequence). With 4 bases clipped from V and 7 bases from J, the junction kept 6 bases outside the gene matches. The CDR3 DNA is TGTGCCTGGAATTTTGGACAGGGAAATTCACCCCTCCACTTT. This gives the protein CAWNFGQGNSPLHF.

The rearrangement uses TRBV30 and TRBJ1-2; D is possibly TRBD1 (5 bases). Trimming shortened V by 3 bases and J by 2 bases, and 19 bases separated the two germline ends. There are 16 residues in the CDR3. The V gene's germline CDR1 is GTSNPN and CDR2 SVGIG (reference sequence). CDR3 in DNA: TGTGCCTGGAGCCCGAGGGACTCTCGGAGAAACTATGGCTACACCTTC. Its translation: CAWSPRDSRRNYGYTF.

The genes are TRBV29-1 and TRBJ1-3; D not certain. CDR1 and CDR2 from the germline V gene are SQVTM and ANQGSEA. The V and J ends lost 4 bases and 2 bases respectively, with 15 bases between them. CDR3 length equals 15 residues. This chain's CDR3 is CSVGSAGQAGNTIYF. CDR3 in DNA: TGCAGCGTTGGTTCGGCAGGCCAAGCTGGAAACACCATATATTTT.

Only one count was recorded for this clone. This rearrangement joins TRBV7-8 to TRBJ1-6, with no clear D. Germline CDR1 SGHVS, CDR2 FQNEAQ. The CDR3 has 13 residues. Trimming left V 5 bases short and J 9 bases short, with 11 bases between. The CDR3: CASSAGLGSPLHF. Here the CDR3 DNA reads TGTGCCAGCAGCGCAGGACTGGGTTCACCCCTCCACTTT.

This clone appeared once. The CDR3 loop reads CASTPPGGSEAFF. In DNA form, the CDR3 reads TGTGCCAGCACACCTCCCGGGGGGTCTGAAGCTTTCTTT. The gene calls are TRBV6-5 and TRBJ1-1; D perhaps matches TRBD1 (5 bases). The V end lost 7 bases, the J end lost 6 bases, and 15 bases lay between the germline ends. In germline, CDR1 is MNHEY, CDR2 SVGAGI. CDR3 length: 13 amino acids.

The chain uses TRBV5-1 and TRBJ2-7; D may be TRBD1 (6 bases). The V and J ends lost 1 base and 2 bases respectively, with 10 bases between them. Germline values: CDR1 SGHRS, CDR2 YFSETQ. The CDR3 has 14 amino acids. This chain's CDR3 is CASSLNRVPYEQYF. CDR3 DNA sequence: TGCGCCAGCAGCTTGAACAGGGTCCCCTACGAGCAGTACTTC.

The chain is built from TRBV29-1 and TRBJ2-3, with D possibly matching TRBD2 (6 bases). CDR1 is SQVTM, CDR2 ANQGSEA, per germline. The V end was cut by 0 bases, the J end by 3 bases, with 10 bases between. The CDR3 has 14 amino acids. CDR3 DNA: TGCAGCGTTGAAGAACGGGGGACTACAGATACGCAGTATTTT. The encoded protein is CSVEERGTTDTQYF.

This clone was counted a few times. V gene TRBV29-1 combines with J gene TRBJ2-6; D call uncertain. From germline, CDR1 is SQVTM and CDR2 ANQGSEA. The CDR3 sequence is 12 residues long. DNA of the CDR3: TGCAGTGTCAATTCTGGGGCCAACGTCCTGACTTTC. This sequence encodes CSVNSGANVLTF.

CDR3 DNA: TGTGCCTGGAACCCCGAGGGACAGTTCGGCGAAAAACTGTTTTTT. This gives the protein CAWNPEGQFGEKLFF. The chain uses TRBV30 and TRBJ1-4, with 7 bases that match TRBD1. CDR1 GTSNPN and CDR2 SVGIG come from the germline V gene (reference sequence). V was pared by 4 bases and J by 8 bases, with 13 bases of the junction left unmatched. CDR3 length equals 15 residues.

The chain uses TRBV7-9 and TRBJ1-6; 9 nucleotides match TRBD1. The CDR3 contains 12 residues. Looked up from germline, CDR1 is SEHNR and CDR2 is FQNEAQ (reference sequence). Trimming cost V 5 bases and J 14 bases; bases outside gene matches: 4. The CDR3 reads CASSGTGRALHF. The CDR3 nucleotides read TGTGCCAGCAGCGGGACAGGGCGAGCCCTCCACTTT.

The rearrangement links TRBV11-1 to TRBJ2-7; no definite D call. The CDR3 sequence is 12 residues long. V lost 5 bases and J 6 bases, leaving 11 bases between the germline ends. Germline assignment: CDR1 SGHAT and CDR2 FQDESV (reference sequence). The CDR3 region has the DNA TGTGCCAGCAGCCCTGACACCCTCGAGCAGTACTTC. Protein: CASSPDTLEQYF.

This clone was observed a handful of times. This chain links TRBV2 with TRBJ1-2; maybe TRBD1 (6 bases). Per the germline V gene, CDR1 is SNHLY and CDR2 is FYNNEI. Trimming shortened V by 5 bases and J by 9 bases, and 16 bases separated the two germline ends. The CDR3 totals 13 residues. The CDR3 region is CASSFTGKLSYTF. The CDR3 region has the DNA TGTGCCAGCAGTTTTACAGGGAAGTTGAGCTACACCTTC. The entire variable domain, with the rest obtained from reference TRBV2 and TRBJ1-2, is as follows: EPEVTQTPSHQVTQMGQEVILRCVPISNHLYFYWYRQILGQKVEFLVSFYNNEISEKSEIFDDQFSVERPDGSNFTLKIRSTKLEDSAMYFCASSFTGKLSYTFGSGTRLTVV.

This chain connects TRBV7-2 to TRBJ2-5, with 7 bases matching TRBD2. Germline CDR1 is SGHTA and CDR2 is FQGNSA. Trimming at V came to 5 bases and at J to 0 bases, leaving 6 bases not matched to a gene. This CDR3 has 15 residues. CDR3 loop: CASSPSGTNQETQYF. CDR3 coding DNA: TGTGCCAGCAGCCCATCGGGGACTAACCAAGAGACCCAGTACTTC.

This clone came up a few times. The gene calls are TRBV2 and TRBJ2-3; 11 bases are shared with TRBD2. Germline V gene sequence: CDR1 SNHLY, CDR2 FYNNEI. This CDR3 contains 13 residues. V shed 8 bases and J 4 bases; nucleotides not matched to a gene: 2. For the CDR3, the DNA is TGTGCCAGCGCGGGACTAGCGGCAGATACGCAGTATTTT. Its protein is CASAGLAADTQYF.

The chain uses TRBV18 and TRBJ2-3, with 10 nucleotides matching TRBD2. Trimming at V came to 2 bases and at J to 6 bases, leaving 8 bases not matched to a gene. Germline V gives CDR1 KGHSH, CDR2 LQKENI. This CDR3 spans 16 amino acids. CDR3 loop: CASSPVLAGWSDTQYF. For the CDR3, the DNA is TGTGCCAGCTCACCAGTACTAGCGGGGTGGTCGGATACGCAGTATTTT.

The chain joins TRBV7-6 to TRBJ2-7, with D possibly being TRBD2 (6 bases). Trimming shortened V by 1 base and J by 5 bases, and 12 bases separated the two germline ends. This CDR3 contains 14 residues. Looked up from germline, CDR1 is SGHVS and CDR2 is FNYEAQ. Written as DNA, the CDR3 is TGTGCCAGCAGCTTAGGGGCGGGGCGGGACGAGCAGTACTTC. Encoded protein: CASSLGAGRDEQYF. Full variable domain (remainder filled in from reference TRBV7-6 and TRBJ2-7): GAGVSQSPRYKVTKRGQDVALRCDPISGHVSLYWYRQALGQGPEFLTYFNYEAQQDKSGLPNDRFSAERPEGSISTLTIQRTEQRDSAMYRCASSLGAGRDEQYFGPGTRLTVT.

V is TRBV27 and J is TRBJ2-1; 8 bases align to TRBD1. Germline assignment: CDR1 MNHEY and CDR2 SMNVEV (reference sequence). V lost 5 bases, J lost 9 bases, and 15 bases stayed unmatched. The length of the CDR3 is 16 residues. The CDR3 DNA follows: TGTGCCAGCAGTCCCAACAGGGGGTTATCTTACGGTGAGCAGTTCTTC. This sequence encodes CASSPNRGLSYGEQFF.

In its sample, this clone was seen a few times. This chain uses TRBV2 with TRBJ2-7; D might be TRBD1 (5 bases). Deletions cut 6 bases from V and 4 bases from J, with 10 bases between. The CDR3 runs to 12 residues. Germline V CDR1 and CDR2: SNHLY, FYNNEI. The CDR3 coding sequence is TGTGCCAGCAGCAGACAGCCGTACGAGCAGTACTTC. Translating gives CASSRQPYEQYF.

The V call is TRBV6-1, the J call TRBJ2-3; the D is unclear. Germline lookup yields CDR1 MNHNS and CDR2 SASEGT. Between the trimmed V and J ends, which lost 11 bases and 3 bases, there was a span of 18 bases. The CDR3 consists of 14 residues. CDR3 sequence reads: CAVRKDGATDTQYF. The CDR3 region has the DNA TGTGCCGTTCGCAAAGATGGTGCGACAGATACGCAGTATTTT.

The CDR3 DNA reads as TGCAGCGCCCGAGTCTCCTACGAGCAGTACTTC. Its protein is CSARVSYEQYF. The chain carries TRBV29-1 and TRBJ2-7; D unclear. CDR3 length: 11 residues. Between the trimmed V and J ends, which lost 7 bases and 0 bases, there was a span of 7 bases. The germline CDR1 and CDR2 sequences are SQVTM and ANQGSEA.

The V gene is TRBV4-1, the J gene TRBJ1-1; perhaps TRBD1 as D (5 bases). There are 16 residues in the CDR3. Germline V gives CDR1 MGHRA, CDR2 YSYEKL. Trimming stripped 3 bases from V and 5 bases from J, with 19 bases between. CDR3 protein: CASSHQLARDRTEAFF. CDR3 coding DNA: TGCGCCAGCAGCCATCAATTAGCCAGGGATAGGACTGAAGCTTTCTTT.

The V and J genes are TRBV15 and TRBJ2-6; perhaps TRBD2 as D (5 bases). The CDR3 spans 16 residues. V lost 0 bases and J lost 0, with 6 bases in between. Looked up from germline, CDR1 is LNHNV and CDR2 is YYDKDF (reference sequence). CDR3 protein: CATSRERDSGANVLTF. The CDR3 bases are TGTGCCACCAGCAGAGAACGGGACTCTGGGGCCAACGTCCTGACTTTC.

The chain uses TRBV10-3 and TRBJ1-6, with unresolved D. V lost 3 bases, J lost 3 bases, and 6 bases lay in between. From germline, CDR1 is ENHRY and CDR2 SYGVKD. The CDR3 consists of 14 residues. In DNA, the CDR3 is TGTGCCATCAGTGATAGGGACTATAATTCACCCCTCCACTTT. It is translated as CAISDRDYNSPLHF.

The chain has TRBV7-2 and TRBJ1-6; D unresolved. Germline V gene lookup returns CDR1 SGHTA and CDR2 FQGNSA. With 1 base removed from V and 8 bases from J, the gap between germline ends came to 6 bases. This CDR3 region has 13 residues. CDR3 DNA sequence: TGTGCCAGCAGCTTAGTACAAGATTCACCCCTCCACTTT. Translated, it gives CASSLVQDSPLHF.